This TCR beta chain emerged from a study of shared clonotypes between healthy human individuals. The protocol was immunoSEQ multiplex PCR, while the TCRdb copy is restricted to in-frame clones and leaves out a portion. The sample holds 400,000 to 500,000 clones, 60% to 85% seen once. V lost 6 bases to trimming and J lost 7 bases; unmatched junction nucleotides: 12. The CDR3 length is 15 residues. Germline-derived CDR1 and CDR2 are SGHTA and FQGNSA. The sequencing sample was made of PBMCs. This TCR was sampled from a woman aged 40 to 55 in good health. Some clones in this sample may be carry-over from other donors' samples. This chain connects TRBV7-2 to TRBJ2-5; 9 nucleotides align to TRBD2. The CDR3 here is CASSLIAGAPGTQYF. The DNA for the CDR3 is TGTGCCAGCAGTCTCATAGCGGGAGCCCCGGGGACCCAGTACTTC.